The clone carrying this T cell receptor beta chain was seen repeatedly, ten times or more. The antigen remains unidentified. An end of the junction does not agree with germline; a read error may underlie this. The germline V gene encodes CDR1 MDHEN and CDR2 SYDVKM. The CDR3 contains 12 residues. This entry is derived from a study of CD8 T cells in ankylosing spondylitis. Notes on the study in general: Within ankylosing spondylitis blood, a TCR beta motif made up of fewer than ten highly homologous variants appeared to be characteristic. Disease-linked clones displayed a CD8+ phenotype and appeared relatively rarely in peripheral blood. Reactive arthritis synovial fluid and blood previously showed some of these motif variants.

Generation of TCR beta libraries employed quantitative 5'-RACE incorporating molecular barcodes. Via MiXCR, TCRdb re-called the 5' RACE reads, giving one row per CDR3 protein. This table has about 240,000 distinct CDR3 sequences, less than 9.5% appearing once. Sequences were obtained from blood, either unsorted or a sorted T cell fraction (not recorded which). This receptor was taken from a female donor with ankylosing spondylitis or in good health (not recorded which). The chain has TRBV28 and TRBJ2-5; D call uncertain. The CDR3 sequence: CATTPPDAKGTF. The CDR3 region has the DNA TGTGCCACGACCCCGCCCGACGCCAAGGGTACCTTC.